These 31 T cell receptor beta chains were all obtained from the same sample, sequenced in a study of T cell responses to AZD1222 COVID-19 vaccine. Libraries were prepared by immunoSEQ multiplex PCR; TCRdb keeps only in-frame clonotypes and omits some of them. The table includes around 140,000 clones, roughly 92% detected once. This sample comprised peripheral blood, obtained 28 days after the second AZD1222 dose. The origin of the receptors is an adult who received the AZD1222 COVID-19 vaccine.

The gene calls are TRBV6-1 and TRBJ1-1, with D unresolved. From germline, CDR1 is MNHNS and CDR2 SASEGT. The germline V and J ends were trimmed by 1 base and 2 bases, with 8 bases remaining between them. The length of the CDR3 is 14 residues. In nucleotides, the CDR3 is TGTGCCAGCAGTGAAGGTTATACTAACACTGAAGCTTTCTTT. This codes for CASSEGYTNTEAFF.

The chain uses TRBV5-4 and TRBJ2-3; 9 bases map to TRBD2. Germline V lookup: CDR1 SGHNT, CDR2 YYREEE (reference sequence). The length of the CDR3 is 16 residues. V was pared by 1 base and J by 4 bases, with 7 bases of the junction left unmatched. In nucleotides, the CDR3 is TGTGCCAGCAGCTTGAGGTTAGCGGGAGTTTCAGATACGCAGTATTTT. Encoded protein: CASSLRLAGVSDTQYF.

The chain couples TRBV21-1 to TRBJ2-7; the D call TRBD2 from the table was never checked on the DNA. TRBV21-1 is termed a pseudogene. The CDR3 sequence is 17 residues long. DNA for the CDR3: TGTGCCAGCATCTGCCGGCACGATCTAGCGGGAACCTACGAGCAGTACTTC. Protein: CASICRHDLAGTYEQYF.

J is TRBJ2-2 and V is TRBV7-2; D is perhaps TRBD1 (6 bases). The germline CDR1 and CDR2 sequences are SGHTA and FQGNSA. The CDR3 spans 16 residues. The germline V and J ends were trimmed by 5 bases and 4 bases, with 17 bases remaining between them. The chain's CDR3 is CASSPARGIGTGELFF. The CDR3, as DNA: TGTGCCAGCAGCCCCGCCAGGGGTATCGGCACCGGGGAGCTGTTTTTT.

This chain uses TRBV7-9 with TRBJ1-4, with D unresolved. CDR3 length: 14 residues. Trimming removed 1 base at V and 3 bases at J, with 6 bases between. Germline V CDR1 and CDR2: SEHNR, FQNEAQ (reference sequence). The CDR3 nucleotides are TGTGCCAGCAGCTTAGGGCAGCCTAATGAAAAACTGTTTTTT. This gives the protein CASSLGQPNEKLFF.

The chain couples TRBV2 to TRBJ1-1; no firm D call. Trimming removed 4 bases at V and 7 bases at J, with 7 bases between. Germline V CDR1 and CDR2: SNHLY, FYNNEI. The CDR3 extends over 11 amino acids. CDR3 DNA sequence: TGTGCCAGCAGTGCTGTTGTTGAAGCTTTCTTT. Its translation: CASSAVVEAFF.

This sequence joins TRBV5-6 and TRBJ2-7, with TRBD1 matching over 11 bases. The V gene's germline CDR1 is SGHDT and CDR2 YYEEEE. This CDR3 region has 14 residues. The V gene end was trimmed by 5 bases and the J gene end by 7 bases; junction bases not matched to a gene: 8. The CDR3 region is CASRMDRGLQEQYF. DNA for the CDR3: TGTGCCAGCAGGATGGACAGGGGGCTTCAAGAGCAGTACTTC.

This chain joins TRBV28 and TRBJ2-7, with D possibly being TRBD1 (6 bases). The CDR3 length is 13 residues. Germline CDR1 reads MDHEN; CDR2 reads SYDVKM. The V gene lost 6 bases and the J gene lost 4 bases, with 13 bases spanning the gap. CDR3 in DNA: TGTGCCAGCAGGGAAGGGGGATTATACGAGCAGTACTTC. Translating gives CASREGGLYEQYF.

This clone has more than one count but fewer than ten. V and J are TRBV6-5 and TRBJ1-2; D may be TRBD1 (6 bases). Trimming removed 4 bases from V and 1 base from J, with 7 bases in between. The CDR3 extends over 13 amino acids. Germline loops: CDR1 MNHEY, CDR2 SVGAGI. CDR3 coding DNA: TGTGCCAGCAGTTCGGACAGTAACTATGGCTACACCTTC. It specifies CASSSDSNYGYTF.

The genes are TRBV6-1 and TRBJ1-2; D is unclear. Germline values: CDR1 MNHNS, CDR2 SASEGT. With 2 bases removed from V and 7 bases from J, the gap between germline ends came to 5 bases. The CDR3 runs 11 residues. The DNA of the CDR3 is TGTGCCAGCAGTGAAATGAGTGGCTACACCTTC. Its translation: CASSEMSGYTF.

This clone was recorded a few times. The chain carries TRBV2 and TRBJ1-5; D is perhaps TRBD1 (5 bases). The CDR3 totals 15 residues. Trimming pared 2 bases from V and 1 base from J, leaving 9 bases between. Germline V gene data show CDR1 as SNHLY and CDR2 as FYNNEI. The CDR3 sequence: CASSEQGLSNQPQHF. The CDR3 region has the DNA TGTGCCAGCAGTGAACAGGGTCTCAGCAATCAGCCCCAGCATTTT.

The gene calls are TRBV6-5 and TRBJ1-2; no definite D call. CDR3 length equals 14 residues. Between the trimmed V and J ends, which lost 6 bases and 4 bases, there was a span of 15 bases. From germline, CDR1 is MNHEY and CDR2 SVGAGI. CDR3 region: CASRDPFLSYGYTF. CDR3 DNA: TGTGCCAGCAGGGACCCCTTTCTTAGCTATGGCTACACCTTC.

The chain employs TRBV25-1 and TRBJ2-1; TRBD2 matches 8 bases. This CDR3 region has 14 residues. The V segment lost 3 bases and the J segment 5 bases; nucleotides outside the gene matches: 3. CDR1 and CDR2 from the germline V gene are MGHDK and SYGVNS. The CDR3 spells CASSEGLEDNEQFF. The CDR3 DNA is TGTGCCAGCAGTGAGGGACTAGAGGACAATGAGCAGTTCTTC. The whole variable domain, remainder taken from reference TRBV25-1 and TRBJ2-1, is EADIYQTPRYLVIGTGKKITLECSQTMGHDKMYWYQQDPGMELHLIHYSYGVNSTEKGDLSSESTVSRIRTEHFPLTLESARPSHTSQYLCASSEGLEDNEQFFGPGTRLTVL.

This chain uses TRBV21-1 with TRBJ1-3. TRBV21-1 is given as a pseudogene. The CDR3 covers 16 residues. In DNA form, the CDR3 reads TGTGCCAGCAGCAAAGAGGAGGCCACTGTAAGTAACACCATATATTTT. Translated: CASSKEEATVSNTIYF.

The V gene is TRBV6-7, the J gene TRBJ2-2; 9 bases fit TRBD2. TRBV6-7 is flagged as an ORF with uncertain function. This CDR3 has 16 residues. The ends lost 0 bases at V and 8 bases at J; junction bases unmatched: 7. CDR3 loop: CASSYSLAGAEGELFF. Written as DNA, the CDR3 is TGTGCCAGCAGTTACTCGTTAGCGGGAGCGGAGGGGGAGCTGTTTTTT.

This clone was counted only a few times. The chain is built from TRBV28 and TRBJ1-5; tentatively, D is TRBD1 (6 bases). Trimming removed 5 bases from V and 4 bases from J, with 15 bases in between. Per germline, CDR1 MDHEN and CDR2 SYDVKM. CDR3 size: 15 residues. CDR3 residues: CASSRPSGTNQPQHF. The CDR3 bases are TGTGCCAGCAGTCGCCCCTCGGGGACAAATCAGCCCCAGCATTTT.

The chain joins TRBV2 to TRBJ2-7; D unresolved. CDR1 is SNHLY and CDR2 is FYNNEI in the germline V gene. The CDR3 is 12 amino acids. The V and J ends lost 6 bases and 0 bases respectively, with 6 bases between them. CDR3 in DNA: TGTGCCAGCAGCTTCAGCTCCTACGAGCAGTACTTC. Residues: CASSFSSYEQYF.

The V gene is TRBV6-2 or TRBV6-3, the J gene TRBJ2-3; 15 bases are a match to TRBD2. Germline CDR1 and CDR2: MNHEY and SVGEGT. The J segment lost 3 bases and the V segment lost 5 bases, leaving 18 bases of the junction unmatched. There are 21 residues in the CDR3. The CDR3 is CASSKNQPGLAGGRRTDTQYF. CDR3 DNA: TGTGCCAGCAGTAAAAATCAACCGGGACTAGCGGGAGGCAGAAGGACAGATACGCAGTATTTT.

The chain links TRBV11-2 to TRBJ2-7, with D unresolved. Trimming removed 0 bases at V and 6 bases at J, with 3 bases between. The CDR3 covers 11 residues. CDR1 SGHAT and CDR2 FQNNGV come from the germline V gene. The DNA of the CDR3 is TGTGCCAGCAGCTTAGACAGCGAGCAGTACTTC. Its protein is CASSLDSEQYF.

V usage is TRBV2 and J usage is TRBJ1-6, with a possible D match to TRBD1 (6 bases). This CDR3 has 14 residues. The germline gives CDR1 SNHLY, CDR2 FYNNEI. Trimming shortened V by 2 bases and J by 10 bases, and 12 bases separated the two germline ends. CDR3 sequence reads: CASSENGGASPLHF. The CDR3 DNA reads as TGTGCCAGCAGTGAAAATGGGGGGGCCTCACCCCTCCACTTT.

The chain carries TRBV7-6 and TRBJ1-3, with D unresolved. Germline V gene lookup returns CDR1 SGHVS and CDR2 FNYEAQ. The CDR3 is 15 amino acids. V was pared by 1 base and J by 2 bases, with 9 bases between. CDR3 in amino acids: CASSLVGSPGNTIYF. The CDR3 nucleotides read TGTGCCAGCAGCTTAGTAGGTTCCCCTGGAAACACCATATATTTT.

This clone appeared a few times. This chain uses TRBV19 with TRBJ1-5, with TRBD1 matching 7 bases. The CDR3 sequence is 13 residues long. V gave up 5 bases and J gave up 10 bases; unmatched junction bases: 8. Germline V gives CDR1 LNHDA, CDR2 SQIVND (reference sequence). CDR3 coding DNA: TGTGCCAGTAGTCCGACAGGGACCACACCCCAGCATTTT. Its translation is CASSPTGTTPQHF.

This chain joins TRBV19 and TRBJ1-4; 8 bases agree with TRBD1. The V gene end was trimmed by 4 bases and the J gene end by 5 bases; junction bases not matched to a gene: 6. Germline lookup yields CDR1 LNHDA and CDR2 SQIVND (reference sequence). The CDR3 is 15 amino acids. The CDR3 DNA sequence: TGTGCCAGTAGTACGACAGGGGACCCCAATGAAAAACTGTTTTTT. This translates into CASSTTGDPNEKLFF.

This clone was seen once. The genes are TRBV19 and TRBJ1-5, with D unclear. Germline CDR1 LNHDA, CDR2 SQIVND (reference sequence). The CDR3 contains 15 residues. The germline V and J ends were trimmed by 6 bases and 1 base, with 13 bases remaining between them. The CDR3 DNA follows: TGTGCCAGTAGGGGTTGGGAGCCGAGCAATCAGCCCCAGCATTTT. Protein product: CASRGWEPSNQPQHF.

This clone occurred once. This rearrangement joins TRBV9 to TRBJ2-2, with D possibly TRBD1 on 6 matching bases. V shed 4 bases and J shed 4 bases, with 14 bases lying between them. This CDR3 spans 15 amino acids. CDR1 and CDR2 (germline): SGDLS, YYNGEE. The CDR3 loop reads CASSTHRVPTGELFF. The CDR3, as DNA: TGTGCCAGCAGCACACACAGGGTACCCACCGGGGAGCTGTTTTTT. Using reference TRBV9 and TRBJ2-2 for the parts outside the CDR3, the full variable domain is DSGVTQTPKHLITATGQRVTLRCSPRSGDLSVYWYQQSLDQGLQFLIQYYNGEERAKGNILERFSAQQFPDLHSELNLSSLELGDSALYFCASSTHRVPTGELFFGEGSRLTVL.

The chain uses TRBV10-2 and TRBJ1-3, with D unclear. The germline gives CDR1 WSHSY, CDR2 SAAADI. Between the trimmed V and J ends, which lost 8 bases and 0 bases, there was a span of 8 bases. The length of the CDR3 is 13 residues. CDR3 sequence: CASYPSSGNTIYF. The CDR3 DNA reads as TGCGCCAGCTACCCTAGCTCTGGAAACACCATATATTTT.

CDR3 in DNA: TGTGCCAGCAGTCGGGACAGGGGAGAGACCCAGTACTTC. Its protein product is CASSRDRGETQYF. This chain links TRBV28 with TRBJ2-5; TRBD1 matches 10 bases. Germline CDR1 MDHEN, CDR2 SYDVKM. The CDR3 runs to 13 residues. Unmatched junction bases numbered 1, after V lost 5 bases and J lost 4 bases. The variable domain in full, completed from reference TRBV28 and TRBJ2-5, reads DVKVTQSSRYLVKRTGEKVFLECVQDMDHENMFWYRQDPGLGLRLIYFSYDVKMKEKGDIPEGYSVSREKKERFSLILESASTNQTSMYLCASSRDRGETQYFGPGTRLLVL.

The rearrangement joins TRBV2 to TRBJ1-4; no reliable D call. CDR3 length: 14 amino acids. Deletions cut 8 bases from V and 0 bases from J, with 10 bases between. Per the germline V gene, CDR1 is SNHLY and CDR2 is FYNNEI. The CDR3 sequence: CASAQIATNEKLFF. For the CDR3, the DNA is TGTGCCAGCGCCCAGATTGCAACTAATGAAAAACTGTTTTTT.

This clone was seen only once. V is TRBV11-3 and J is TRBJ2-1, with 14 bases that match TRBD2. Germline lookup yields CDR1 SGHNT and CDR2 YENEEA. V was pared by 5 bases and J by 9 bases, with 9 bases of the junction left unmatched. The CDR3 loop spans 16 amino acids. The CDR3 DNA follows: TGTGCCAGCAGCCATGGGACTAGCGGGGGAGCAGGTGAGCAGTTCTTC. Encoded protein: CASSHGTSGGAGEQFF.

V usage is TRBV6-5 and J usage is TRBJ1-6, with 7 nucleotides matching TRBD1. The J segment lost 7 bases and the V segment lost 5 bases, leaving 8 bases of the junction unmatched. The germline gives CDR1 MNHEY, CDR2 SVGAGI. CDR3 size: 15 residues. The CDR3 bases are TGTGCCAGCAGTCCACCCAGGGGGGTCAATTCACCCCTCCACTTT. Protein product: CASSPPRGVNSPLHF.

This clone has at least ten counts. The chain combines TRBV6-6 with TRBJ2-1; D is perhaps TRBD2 (5 bases). The germline V and J ends were trimmed by 4 bases and 8 bases, with 15 bases remaining between them. The CDR3 covers 14 residues. Germline CDR1 MNHNY, CDR2 SVGAGI (reference sequence). The CDR3 loop reads CASSSREVVHEQFF. The CDR3 nucleotides are TGTGCCAGCAGTTCCCGGGAAGTCGTCCATGAGCAGTTCTTC.